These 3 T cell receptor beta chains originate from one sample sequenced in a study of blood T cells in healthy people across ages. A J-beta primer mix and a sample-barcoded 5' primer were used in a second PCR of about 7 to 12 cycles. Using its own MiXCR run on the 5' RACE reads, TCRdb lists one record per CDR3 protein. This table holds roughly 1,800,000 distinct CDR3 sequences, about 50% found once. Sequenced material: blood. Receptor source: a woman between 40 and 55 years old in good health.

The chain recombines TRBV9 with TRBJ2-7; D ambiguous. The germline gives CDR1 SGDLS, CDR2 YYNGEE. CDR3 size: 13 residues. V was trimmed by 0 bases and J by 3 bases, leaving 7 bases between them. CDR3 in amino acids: CASSVESDYEQYF. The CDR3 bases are TGTGCCAGCAGCGTAGAGAGTGACTACGAGCAGTACTTC.

CDR3 loop: CASSQGSGTKNIQYF. In nucleotides, the CDR3 is TGTGCCAGCAGCCAAGGTAGCGGAACCAAAAACATTCAGTACTTC. V usage is TRBV7-2 and J usage is TRBJ2-4, with D tentatively TRBD2 (6 bases). Trimming pared 5 bases from V and 2 bases from J, leaving 13 bases between. Germline values: CDR1 SGHTA, CDR2 FQGNSA. This CDR3 comprises 15 residues. Using reference TRBV7-2 and TRBJ2-4 for the parts outside the CDR3, the full variable domain is GAGVSQSPSNKVTEKGKDVELRCDPISGHTALYWYRQSLGQGLEFLIYFQGNSAPDKSGLPSDRFSAERTGGSVSTLTIQRTQQEDSAVYLCASSQGSGTKNIQYFGAGTRLSVL.

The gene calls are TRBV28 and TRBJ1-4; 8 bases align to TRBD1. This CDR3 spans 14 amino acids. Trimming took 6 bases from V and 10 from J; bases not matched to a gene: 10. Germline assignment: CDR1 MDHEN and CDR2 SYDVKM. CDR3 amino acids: CASRLGQVDGKLFF. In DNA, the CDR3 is TGTGCCAGCAGGTTGGGACAGGTCGATGGAAAACTGTTTTTT. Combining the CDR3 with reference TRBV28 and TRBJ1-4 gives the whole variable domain DVKVTQSSRYLVKRTGEKVFLECVQDMDHENMFWYRQDPGLGLRLIYFSYDVKMKEKGDIPEGYSVSREKKERFSLILESASTNQTSMYLCASRLGQVDGKLFFGSGTQLSVL.